Below are 20 T cell receptor beta chains sequenced from a single sample in a study of blood T cell repertoires in COVID-19. TCRdb's copy holds only in-frame clones and misses some; the assay was immunoSEQ multiplex PCR. Of roughly 220,000 clones detected, about four fifths appear once; the ten largest clones hold approximately 6.5%. The sample consisted of PBMCs or T cells enriched from blood (not recorded which). The source of these receptors is a woman aged 40 to 50 who had recovered from COVID-19.

The chain combines TRBV7-2 with TRBJ2-1; 10 bases map to TRBD2. Germline-derived CDR1 and CDR2 are SGHTA and FQGNSA. CDR3 length: 16 residues. Trimming cost V 1 base and J 9 bases; bases outside gene matches: 9. Here the CDR3 reads CASSLVIAGGGGEQFF. CDR3 coding DNA: TGTGCCAGCAGCTTAGTAATAGCGGGAGGTGGCGGTGAGCAGTTCTTC.

V gene TRBV5-4 combines with J gene TRBJ2-2; TRBD1 matches 10 bases. Germline values: CDR1 SGHNT, CDR2 YYREEE (reference sequence). This CDR3 spans 15 amino acids. The trim removed 4 bases at V and 5 bases at J, leaving 5 bases unmatched. The CDR3 region is CASSGGDRGTGELFF. The CDR3 DNA reads as TGTGCCAGCAGCGGGGGGGACAGGGGAACCGGGGAGCTGTTTTTT. Full variable domain (missing parts from reference TRBV5-4 and TRBJ2-2): ETGVTQSPTHLIKTRGQQVTLRCSSQSGHNTVSWYQQALGQGPQFIFQYYREEENGRGNFPPRFSGLQFPNYSSELNVNALELDDSALYLCASSGGDRGTGELFFGEGSRLTVL.

The chain has TRBV27 and TRBJ2-7; 8 nucleotides align to TRBD2. After removal of 5 bases from V and 9 bases from J, the junction contained 12 bases not matched to a gene. This CDR3 spans 14 amino acids. The germline CDR1 and CDR2 sequences are MNHEY and SMNVEV (reference sequence). Here the CDR3 reads CASSTGLGASRQYV. In DNA, the CDR3 is TGTGCCAGCAGTACGGGACTAGGGGCCTCGCGGCAGTACGTC.

The J gene is TRBJ2-7, the V gene TRBV7-9, with 14 bases that match TRBD2. Germline assignment: CDR1 SEHNR and CDR2 FQNEAQ (reference sequence). The CDR3 contains 15 residues. Trimming removed 5 bases from V and 2 bases from J; junction bases left unmatched: 2. This CDR3 is CASSGLAGGPYEQYF. As DNA, the CDR3 is TGTGCCAGCAGCGGACTAGCGGGAGGACCCTACGAGCAGTACTTC.

The chain employs TRBV9 and TRBJ2-7; 13 bases are a match to TRBD2. Germline loops: CDR1 SGDLS, CDR2 YYNGEE. The CDR3 is made up of 18 amino acids. The ends lost 3 bases at V and 2 bases at J; junction bases unmatched: 11. The CDR3 region is CASSDRTSGSEGTYEQYV. CDR3 DNA sequence: TGTGCCAGCAGCGATCGGACTAGCGGGAGTGAGGGCACCTACGAGCAGTACGTC.

V gene TRBV25-1 combines with J gene TRBJ2-5; D unclear. The length of the CDR3 is 12 residues. Germline assignment: CDR1 MGHDK and CDR2 SYGVNS. Trimming took off 5 bases at V and 5 bases at J, with 9 bases between the two ends. The DNA for the CDR3 is TGTGCCAGCAGTCGGGTTGGTGAGACCCAGTACTTC. Residues: CASSRVGETQYF.

The CDR3 loop is CASSPTSRETQYF. In DNA form, the CDR3 reads TGTGCCAGCAGCCCCACGAGTCGAGAGACCCAGTACTTC. The chain has TRBV5-4 and TRBJ2-5; D unresolved. The CDR3 is 13 residues long. Germline-derived CDR1 and CDR2 are SGHNT and YYREEE (reference sequence). V was pared by 4 bases and J by 4 bases, with 11 bases between.

The rearrangement uses TRBV27 and TRBJ1-2; D may be TRBD1 (6 bases). The CDR3 totals 12 residues. Trimming cost V 10 bases and J 6 bases, with 15 bases left between them. Per germline, CDR1 MNHEY and CDR2 SMNVEV (reference sequence). DNA of the CDR3: TGTGCCACTCCGACAGGTCGTCATGGCTACACCTTC. This gives the protein CATPTGRHGYTF.

This sequence joins TRBV28 and TRBJ1-2; TRBD1 aligns across 7 bases. The germline V gene has CDR1 MDHEN and CDR2 SYDVKM. This CDR3 contains 13 residues. J lost 2 bases, V lost 6 bases, and 3 bases had no gene match. Written as DNA, the CDR3 is TGTGCCAGCAGAGACAGGGCAAACTATGGCTACACCTTC. Its protein is CASRDRANYGYTF.

This rearrangement joins TRBV7-2 to TRBJ1-3; D may be TRBD1 (5 bases). Germline CDR1 is SGHTA and CDR2 is FQGNSA. The CDR3 is 15 amino acids. The ends were cut back, 1 base at V and 3 bases at J, with 10 bases in the middle. The CDR3: CASSLGQGGGNTIYF. For the CDR3, the DNA is TGTGCCAGCAGCTTAGGGCAGGGAGGTGGAAACACCATATATTTT.

This sequence joins TRBV10-1 and TRBJ2-7; D is perhaps TRBD2 (6 bases). There are 13 residues in the CDR3. Trimming pared 2 bases from V and 8 bases from J, leaving 13 bases between. Looked up from germline, CDR1 is WNHNN and CDR2 is SYGVQD (reference sequence). CDR3 coding DNA: TGCGCCAGCAGTGAGGCGGGATCGAGGAAGCAGTACTTC. Translating it yields CASSEAGSRKQYF.

The table lists this clone with a few counts. V is TRBV20-1 and J is TRBJ2-7; 7 positions agree with TRBD1. This CDR3 is built from 13 residues. Germline V gene sequence: CDR1 DFQATT, CDR2 SNEGSKA (reference sequence). V lost 3 bases and J lost 3; bases outside the gene matches: 5. The CDR3 DNA follows: TGCAGTGCTAGTCGCGACAGGGACTACGAGCAGTACTTC. Translation gives CSASRDRDYEQYF.

V and J are TRBV19 and TRBJ2-7, with D possibly being TRBD1 (6 bases). Trimming cost V 4 bases and J 2 bases, with 12 bases left between them. Germline V lookup: CDR1 LNHDA, CDR2 SQIVND (reference sequence). This CDR3 is built from 14 residues. This chain's CDR3 is CASSTRDNPYEQYF. The CDR3 DNA follows: TGTGCCAGTAGTACTCGGGACAACCCCTACGAGCAGTACTTC. The entire variable domain, with the rest obtained from reference TRBV19 and TRBJ2-7, is as follows: DGGITQSPKYLFRKEGQNVTLSCEQNLNHDAMYWYRQDPGQGLRLIYYSQIVNDFQKGDIAEGYSVSREKKESFPLTVTSAQKNPTAFYLCASSTRDNPYEQYFGPGTRLTVT.

This chain joins TRBV7-9 and TRBJ1-3; TRBD1 matches at 7 bases. The germline gives CDR1 SEHNR, CDR2 FQNEAQ (reference sequence). This CDR3 has 16 residues. Trimming took 4 bases from V and 0 from J; bases not matched to a gene: 6. The CDR3 DNA is TGTGCCAGCAGCTCATGGGACAGACGCTCTGGAAACACCATATATTTT. Encoded protein: CASSSWDRRSGNTIYF.

V and J are TRBV4-3 and TRBJ2-2, with TRBD2 matching 11 bases. Germline V gene lookup returns CDR1 LGHNA and CDR2 YSLEER. The CDR3 sequence is 18 residues long. With V trimmed by 3 bases and J by 5 bases, 11 bases remained unmatched. In DNA, the CDR3 is TGCGCCAGCAGCCACACGGGACTAGCGGAAGTATATACCGGGGAGCTGTTTTTT. It encodes CASSHTGLAEVYTGELFF.

V is TRBV6-2 or TRBV6-3 and J is TRBJ2-7; 11 nucleotides agree with TRBD2. The CDR3 is 14 residues long. With V trimmed by 6 bases and J by 6 bases, 7 bases remained unmatched. Germline V CDR1 and CDR2: MNHEY, SVGEGT. CDR3 region: CASSQLAGAGEQYV. The CDR3 region has the DNA TGTGCCAGCAGCCAACTAGCGGGGGCGGGCGAGCAGTACGTC.

CDR3 in DNA: TGTGCCAGCGAGCGGCAGGGGGCCACCGGGGAGCTGTTTTTT. This codes for CASERQGATGELFF. The rearrangement links TRBV6-6 to TRBJ2-2; 8 nucleotides line up with TRBD1. With V trimmed by 8 bases and J by 4 bases, 6 bases remained unmatched. There are 14 residues in the CDR3. Germline assignment: CDR1 MNHNY and CDR2 SVGAGI (reference sequence).

V and J are TRBV29-1 and TRBJ2-7; TRBD2 matches at 13 bases. V lost 5 bases and J lost 3; bases outside the gene matches: 1. CDR1 is SQVTM and CDR2 is ANQGSEA in the germline V gene. The CDR3 is 13 residues long. The CDR3 DNA reads TGCAGCGTTCGACTAGCGGGGGGCTACGAGCAGTACTTC. It codes for CSVRLAGGYEQYF.

The V and J genes are TRBV29-1 and TRBJ2-5, with 9 bases fitting TRBD1. There are 14 residues in the CDR3. Germline V gene sequence: CDR1 SQVTM, CDR2 ANQGSEA. Trimming cost V 4 bases and J 1 base; bases outside gene matches: 4. As DNA, the CDR3 is TGCAGCGTTGGCCGGGACAGGGTCCAAGAGACCCAGTACTTC. This encodes CSVGRDRVQETQYF.

The DNA of the CDR3 is TGTGCCAGCGCACAGGCCAATAATCAGCCCCAGCATTTT. Its protein product is CASAQANNQPQHF. J is TRBJ1-5 and V is TRBV12-3 or TRBV12-4; weak D call: TRBD1 (5 bases). Trimming removed 8 bases from V and 4 bases from J, with 12 bases in between. The CDR3 runs to 13 residues.